The sequence of this T cell receptor (beta chain) was determined in a study of shared clonotypes between healthy human individuals (dated by TCRdb to 2019 to 2021). For context, the study as a whole: The cohort comprised two women and a few men aged 18 to 49 years. Each donor's leukapheresis produced roughly between about 0.9 and 9.5 billion PBMCs. Libraries were prepared and TCR repertoires were sequenced by different laboratories using diverse techniques, in order to increase sequencing depth and limit assay-specific biases. For each donor, CD4 naive and CD4 memory were each given three plates, CD8 naive was given two plates, and CD8 memory was given one plate. To estimate repertoire size and how much clonotypes are shared between individuals, the study performed deep sequencing of blood TCR repertoires from about five healthy adults.

As for this clone: The specificity of this receptor is unknown. Within one base of it there is no much larger clone, and no base qualities were kept.

Using the deep immunoSEQ assay, TCR CDR3 regions were amplified from genomic DNA by multiplex PCR. Extracted genomic DNA from each cell subset was distributed evenly across all wells of several immunoSEQ 96-well plates, and each plate was treated as a replicate. For sorted subsets, each replicate PCR was loaded with approximately 190 ng genomic DNA, equivalent to approximately 33,000 T cell genomes. The purified libraries were quantified using a Qubit 3.0 fluorometer, sized with a Bioanalyzer 2100, and then quantified again using the KAPA Library Quantification kit. Each immunoSEQ 96-well plate was sequenced on its own single-read 150-cycle Illumina NextSeq 550 flow cell. In the paper's pipeline: Because the immunoSEQ output held only junctional sequences and lacked quality scores, the filtering could not match the filtering applied to full-length reads. To assign V/J genes and CDR3, sequences were annotated against IMGT germline references using PyIR, a Python wrapper for IgBLAST v1.9. Reads were removed for weak V/J assignments (E-value above 1e-6), missing CDR3, stop codons, out-of-frame junctions, or ambiguous translated residues. V3J clonotypes were defined as sequences sharing the same inferred V gene, J gene, and CDR3 amino acid sequence. The percentage overlap between two repertoires was calculated by dividing the number of shared unique clonotypes by the size of the smaller repertoire. Three approaches were used to assess repertoire richness: RTK rarefaction, the Chao1 estimator, and Recon v2.1 estimates of unobserved clonotypes. Generation probabilities for all TCRbeta clonotypes obtained by the gDNA method from four donors were computed using OLGA. Held by TCRdb, this immuneACCESS table contains in-frame sequences only and omits some clones. Under half of the omission traces to an unresolved V gene where checked; the cause of the rest is unknown. That table furnishes V, J and clone size, whereas the DNA furnished D and trimming. This sample comprises approximately 1.5 million clones, approximately 98% of them detected only once. 0.4% to 0.45% of the sample belongs to the ten largest clones.

Healthy HIV-negative adults with no recently reported acute infections or vaccinations were included as donors. Every donor was a Caucasian adult residing in Nashville, Tennessee, USA. CD4+ T cells were enriched by magnetic negative selection, after which naive cells were positively selected on CD45RA and the negative fraction was taken as the memory subset. Blood was collected by leukapheresis, and PBMCs were isolated by Ficoll-Histopaque density gradient centrifugation and then cryopreserved in liquid nitrogen vapor phase. Analytical flow cytometry was used to check the purity and quantity of each magnetically sorted T cell population. Genomic DNA was isolated from every sorted fraction and measured by UV absorbance on a Nanodrop 2000c. Study-wide conclusions, independent of this receptor: Estimated clonotype richness was generally larger for naive than for memory subsets. Pairwise subsampling led to the expectation that sequencing depth would affect the degree of clonotype sharing among donors. Sampling was restricted to blood, and TCR repertoires in tissue are likely to differ from TCR repertoires in blood. Rarefaction of sorted-subset datasets indicated incomplete sequencing despite the large sequencing depth. When a handful of donors were compared, the shared fraction of clonotypes was about 5% for naive CD4, more than 3% for naive CD8, 2% to 2.5% for memory CD4, and 0.4% for memory CD8. Compared with non-shared clonotypes, the clonotypes found in all four sorted-subset donors had higher generation probabilities. Because the study included only a small number of donors, the genetic and exposure-history diversity represented was limited.

CDR1 and CDR2 are drawn from the germline V gene (reference sequence): SGHNT, YYREEE. The CDR3 measures 13 amino acids from cysteine to phenylalanine. The sequence is cut down to CDR3 DNA, 39 bases in frame from base 1. V is cut by 4 bases and J by 4 bases, and the space between the germline ends is 9 bases. The chain is assembled from TRBV5-4 and TRBJ2-1; no D gene is confidently identified. This TCR was recovered from a man aged 25-40 years in good health. Sequenced input: naive CD4+ T cells sorted from blood. Reading the label with the study, this specimen's cell subset or site is: CD45RA+ positively selected. The nucleotide sequence reads TGTGCCAGCAGCCAGGACGCGTACAATGAGCAGTTCTTC. It translates to CASSQDAYNEQFF.